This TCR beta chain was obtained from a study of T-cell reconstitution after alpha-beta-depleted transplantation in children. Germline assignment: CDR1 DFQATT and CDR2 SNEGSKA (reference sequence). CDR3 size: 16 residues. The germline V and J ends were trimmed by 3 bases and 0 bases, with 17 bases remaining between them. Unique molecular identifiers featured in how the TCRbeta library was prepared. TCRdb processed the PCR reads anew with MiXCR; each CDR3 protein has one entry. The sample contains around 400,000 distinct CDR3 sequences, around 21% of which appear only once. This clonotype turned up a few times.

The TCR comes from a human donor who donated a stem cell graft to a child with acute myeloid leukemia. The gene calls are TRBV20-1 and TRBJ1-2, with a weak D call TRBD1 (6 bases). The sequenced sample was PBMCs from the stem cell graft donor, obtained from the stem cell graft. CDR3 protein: CSARRPRQDSNYGYTF. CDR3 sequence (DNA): TGCAGTGCTAGGCGACCCAGACAGGACTCTAACTATGGCTACACCTTC.